What follows describes a single T cell receptor (beta chain). The data originate from a study of T-cell reconstitution after alpha-beta-depleted transplantation in children. The CDR3 has 14 amino acids. V gave up 3 bases and J gave up 4 bases, with 10 bases separating them. From germline, CDR1 is MDHEN and CDR2 SYDVKM. Researchers prepared the TCRbeta library using unique molecular identifiers, the study reports. One entry per CDR3 protein, called by TCRdb with MiXCR from the PCR reads. The table includes about 400,000 distinct CDR3 sequences, approximately 20% detected once. The chain is built from TRBV28 and TRBJ1-3; possibly TRBD1 for D (5 bases). The TCR sequence derives from a human donor who donated a stem cell graft to a child with acute myeloid leukemia. Source: PBMCs from the stem cell graft donor, taken from the stem cell graft. The CDR3 sequence: CASSFGQGGNTIYF. DNA of the CDR3: TGTGCCAGCAGTTTCGGGCAGGGCGGAAACACCATATATTTT.